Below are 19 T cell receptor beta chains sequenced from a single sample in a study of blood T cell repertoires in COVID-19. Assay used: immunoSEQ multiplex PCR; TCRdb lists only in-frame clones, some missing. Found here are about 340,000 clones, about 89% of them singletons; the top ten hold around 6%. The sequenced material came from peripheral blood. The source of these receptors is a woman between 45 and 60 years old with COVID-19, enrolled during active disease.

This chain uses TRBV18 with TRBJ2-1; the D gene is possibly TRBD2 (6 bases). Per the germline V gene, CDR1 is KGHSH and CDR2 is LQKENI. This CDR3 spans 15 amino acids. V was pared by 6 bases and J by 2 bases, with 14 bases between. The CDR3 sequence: CASSVLAGPYNEQFF. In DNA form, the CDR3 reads TGTGCCAGCTCCGTACTAGCCGGCCCCTACAATGAGCAGTTCTTC.

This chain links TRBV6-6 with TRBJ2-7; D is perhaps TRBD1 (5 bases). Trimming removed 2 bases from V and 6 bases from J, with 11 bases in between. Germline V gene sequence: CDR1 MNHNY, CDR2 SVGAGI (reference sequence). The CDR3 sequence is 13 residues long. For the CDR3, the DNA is TGTGCCAGCAGTTACACTGCAGGGTCCGAGCAGTACTTC. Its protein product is CASSYTAGSEQYF.

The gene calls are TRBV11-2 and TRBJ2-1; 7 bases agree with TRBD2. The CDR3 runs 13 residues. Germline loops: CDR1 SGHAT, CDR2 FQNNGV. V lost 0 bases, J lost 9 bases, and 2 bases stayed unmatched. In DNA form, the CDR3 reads TGTGCCAGCAGCTTAGATACGGGGGGTGAGCAGTTCTTC. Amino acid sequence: CASSLDTGGEQFF.

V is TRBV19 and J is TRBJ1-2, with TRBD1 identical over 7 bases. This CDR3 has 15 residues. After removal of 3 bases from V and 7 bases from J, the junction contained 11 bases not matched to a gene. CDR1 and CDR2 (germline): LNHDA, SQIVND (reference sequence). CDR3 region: CASSIIERGLGGYTF. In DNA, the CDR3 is TGTGCCAGTAGTATTATTGAGAGGGGGCTCGGTGGCTACACCTTC.

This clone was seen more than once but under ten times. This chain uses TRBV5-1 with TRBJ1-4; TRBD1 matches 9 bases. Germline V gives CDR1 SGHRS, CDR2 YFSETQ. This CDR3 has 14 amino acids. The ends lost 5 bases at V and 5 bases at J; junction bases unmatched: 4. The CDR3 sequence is CASREGTGNEKLFF. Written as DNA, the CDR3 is TGCGCCAGCAGGGAGGGGACAGGGAATGAAAAACTGTTTTTT.

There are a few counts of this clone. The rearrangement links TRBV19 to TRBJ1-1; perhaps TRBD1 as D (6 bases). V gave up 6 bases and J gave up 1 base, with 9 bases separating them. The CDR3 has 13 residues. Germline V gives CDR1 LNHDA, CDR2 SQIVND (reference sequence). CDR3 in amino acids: CASRGQPNTEAFF. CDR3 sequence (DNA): TGTGCCAGTAGAGGACAGCCGAACACTGAAGCTTTCTTT.

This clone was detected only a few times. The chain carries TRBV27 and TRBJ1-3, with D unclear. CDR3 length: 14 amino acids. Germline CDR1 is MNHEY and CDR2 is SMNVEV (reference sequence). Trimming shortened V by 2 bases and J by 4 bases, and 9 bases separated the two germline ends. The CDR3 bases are TGTGCCAGCAGTTTAGGGCCCTTCGGAAACACCATATATTTT. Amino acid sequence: CASSLGPFGNTIYF.

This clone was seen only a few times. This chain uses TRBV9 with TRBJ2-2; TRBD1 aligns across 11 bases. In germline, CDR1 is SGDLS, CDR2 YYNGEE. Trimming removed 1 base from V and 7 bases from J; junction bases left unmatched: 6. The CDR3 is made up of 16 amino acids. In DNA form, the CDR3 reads TGTGCCAGCAGCGTATGGGGACAGGGGGTTAGCGGGGAGCTGTTTTTT. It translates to CASSVWGQGVSGELFF.

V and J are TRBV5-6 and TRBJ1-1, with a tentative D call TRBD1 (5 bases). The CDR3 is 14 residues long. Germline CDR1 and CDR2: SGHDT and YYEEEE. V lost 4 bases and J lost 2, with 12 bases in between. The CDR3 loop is CASSLPDKNTEAFF. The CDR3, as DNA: TGTGCCAGCAGCCTACCGGACAAAAACACTGAAGCTTTCTTT.

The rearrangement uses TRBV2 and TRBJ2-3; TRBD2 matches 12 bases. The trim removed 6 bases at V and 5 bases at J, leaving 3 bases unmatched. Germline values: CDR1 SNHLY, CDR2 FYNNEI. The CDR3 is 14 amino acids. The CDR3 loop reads CASSSSGGVDTQYF. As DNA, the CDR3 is TGTGCCAGCAGCTCTAGCGGGGGGGTAGATACGCAGTATTTT.

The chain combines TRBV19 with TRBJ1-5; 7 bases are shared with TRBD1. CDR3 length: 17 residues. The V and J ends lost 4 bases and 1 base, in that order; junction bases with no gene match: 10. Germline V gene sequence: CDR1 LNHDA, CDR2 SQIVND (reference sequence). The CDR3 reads CASSNDRVGISNQPQHF. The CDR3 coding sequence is TGTGCCAGTAGTAACGACAGGGTGGGTATAAGCAATCAGCCCCAGCATTTT.

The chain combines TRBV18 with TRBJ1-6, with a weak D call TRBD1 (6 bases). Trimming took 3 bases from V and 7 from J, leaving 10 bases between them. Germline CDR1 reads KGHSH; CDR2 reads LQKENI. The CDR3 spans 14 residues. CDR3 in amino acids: CASSPGAGNSPLHF. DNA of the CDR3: TGTGCCAGCTCACCGGGGGCAGGGAATTCACCCCTCCACTTT. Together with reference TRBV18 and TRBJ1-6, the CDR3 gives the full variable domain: NAGVMQNPRHLVRRRGQEARLRCSPMKGHSHVYWYRQLPEEGLKFMVYLQKENIIDESGMPKERFSAEFPKEGPSILRIQQVVRGDSAAYFCASSPGAGNSPLHFGNGTRLTVT.

As DNA, the CDR3 is TGTGCCAGCAGCAATCTAGCGGGAGACACCGGGGAGCTGTTTTTT. It encodes CASSNLAGDTGELFF. The chain recombines TRBV11-1 with TRBJ2-2, with 10 bases that match TRBD2. CDR1 is SGHAT and CDR2 is FQDESV in the germline V gene (reference sequence). CDR3 length equals 15 residues. After removal of 5 bases from V and 3 bases from J, the junction contained 3 bases not matched to a gene.

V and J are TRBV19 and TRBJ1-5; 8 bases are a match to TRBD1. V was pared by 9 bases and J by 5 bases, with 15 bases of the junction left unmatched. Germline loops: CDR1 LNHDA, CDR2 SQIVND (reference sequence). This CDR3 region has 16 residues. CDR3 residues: CASLGQGGSPHQPQHF. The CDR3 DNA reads TGTGCCAGCTTAGGACAGGGAGGTTCCCCCCATCAGCCCCAGCATTTT.

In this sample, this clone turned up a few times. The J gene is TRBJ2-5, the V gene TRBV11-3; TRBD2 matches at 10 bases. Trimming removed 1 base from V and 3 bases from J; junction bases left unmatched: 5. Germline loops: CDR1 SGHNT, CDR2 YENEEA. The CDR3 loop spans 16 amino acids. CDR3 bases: TGTGCCAGCAGCTTAGGCTATCTAGCGGGAGAAGAGACCCAGTACTTC. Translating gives CASSLGYLAGEETQYF.

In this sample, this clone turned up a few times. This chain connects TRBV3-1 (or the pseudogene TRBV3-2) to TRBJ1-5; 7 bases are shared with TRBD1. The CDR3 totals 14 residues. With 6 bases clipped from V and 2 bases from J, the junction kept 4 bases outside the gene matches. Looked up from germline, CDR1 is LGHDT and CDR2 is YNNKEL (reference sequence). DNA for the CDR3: TGTGCCAGCAGTTACAGGGGCGGCAATCAGCCCCAGCATTTT. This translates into CASSYRGGNQPQHF.

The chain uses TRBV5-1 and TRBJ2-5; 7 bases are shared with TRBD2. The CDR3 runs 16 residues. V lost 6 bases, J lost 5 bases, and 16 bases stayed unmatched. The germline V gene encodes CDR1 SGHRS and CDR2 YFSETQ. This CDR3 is CASTLRGGSRGETQYF. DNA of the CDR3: TGCGCCAGCACCCTTAGGGGCGGGAGCAGAGGTGAGACCCAGTACTTC.

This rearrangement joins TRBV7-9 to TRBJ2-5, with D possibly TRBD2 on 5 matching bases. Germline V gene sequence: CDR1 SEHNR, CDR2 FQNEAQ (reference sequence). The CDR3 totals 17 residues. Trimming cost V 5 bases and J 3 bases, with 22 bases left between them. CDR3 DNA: TGTGCCAGCAGCAGGCGATTGGTTGGCGGACTCGAAGAGACCCAGTACTTC. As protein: CASSRRLVGGLEETQYF.

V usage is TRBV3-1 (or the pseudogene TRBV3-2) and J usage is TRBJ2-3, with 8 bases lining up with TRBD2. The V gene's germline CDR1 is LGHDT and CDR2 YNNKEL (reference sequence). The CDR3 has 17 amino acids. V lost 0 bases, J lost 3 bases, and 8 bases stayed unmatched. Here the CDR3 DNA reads TGTGCCAGCAGCCAAGATTTTGCGGGAGGAGATACAGATACGCAGTATTTT. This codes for CASSQDFAGGDTDTQYF.